Listed below are T cell receptor beta chains from one sample, sequenced in a study of graft-versus-host responses after intestinal transplantation. These receptors lack a known antigen. This table comes from immunoSEQ multiplex PCR, and its TCRdb copy is limited to in-frame clones, with some not included. The sample holds some 36,000 clones, approximately 94% seen once. The source material was unstimulated CD4+ T cells sorted from spleen or lymph node cells, sampled before transplant. All receptors come from a human donor who was the organ donor for an intestinal transplant. Each CDR3 is given with its conserved first and last residue. A D gene is named only where the DNA matches it firmly. Where a row states a size, it is once, few, many or the class of an expanded clone; other rows omit it.

J gene: TRBJ2-7; CDR3 length: 15; V gene: TRBV2; D gene: TRBD2; clone size: NA; CDR3 DNA: TGTGCCAGCAGGGGGGGACTAGCGGGGCTGTACGAGCAGTACTTC; CDR3 protein: CASRGGLAGLYEQYF
J gene: TRBJ2-1; CDR3 length: 17; V gene: TRBV11-2; D gene: TRBD2; clone size: NA; CDR3 DNA: TGTGCCAGCAGCTTACGGCTAGCGGGGGGGGTCTACAATGAGCAGTTCTTC; CDR3 protein: CASSLRLAGGVYNEQFF
J gene: TRBJ2-7; CDR3 length: 14; V gene: TRBV11-3; D gene: NA; clone size: NA; CDR3 DNA: TGTGCCAGCAGCTCGGGTCGTTGGGGCTACGAGCAGTACTTC; CDR3 protein: CASSSGRWGYEQYF
J gene: TRBJ1-3; CDR3 length: 15; V gene: TRBV28; D gene: NA; clone size: NA; CDR3 DNA: TGTGCCAGCAGTTTCGGCCCACGCTCTGGAAACACCATATATTTT; CDR3 protein: CASSFGPRSGNTIYF
J gene: TRBJ2-5; CDR3 length: 14; V gene: TRBV9; D gene: TRBD1; clone size: NA; CDR3 DNA: TGTGCCAGCAGCGTAGTAGGGGGCGGTGAGACCCAGTACTTC; CDR3 protein: CASSVVGGGETQYF
J gene: TRBJ2-3; CDR3 length: 14; V gene: TRBV5-1; D gene: NA; clone size: NA; CDR3 DNA: TGCGCCAGCAGCTTGGAGCGGAGCACAGATACGCAGTATTTT; CDR3 protein: CASSLERSTDTQYF
J gene: TRBJ1-1; CDR3 length: 14; V gene: TRBV4-1; D gene: NA; clone size: once; CDR3 DNA: TGCGCCAGCAGCCAAGATCGGAAGAACACTGAAGCTTTCTTT; CDR3 protein: CASSQDRKNTEAFF
J gene: TRBJ2-3; CDR3 length: 14; V gene: TRBV5-4; D gene: NA; clone size: once; CDR3 DNA: TGTGCCAGCAGCTTGAGCCAGGTCCCAGATACGCAGTATTTT; CDR3 protein: CASSLSQVPDTQYF
J gene: TRBJ1-5; CDR3 length: 15; V gene: TRBV4-2; D gene: TRBD1; clone size: once; CDR3 DNA: TGTGCCAGCAGCCAAGATGGGACAGGCAATCAGCCCCAGCATTTT; CDR3 protein: CASSQDGTGNQPQHF
J gene: TRBJ2-7; CDR3 length: 15; V gene: TRBV19; D gene: NA; clone size: NA; CDR3 DNA: TGTGCCAGTAGCCCCTCCGGGAAGGCGTCCTACGAGCAGTACTTC; CDR3 protein: CASSPSGKASYEQYF
J gene: TRBJ1-1; CDR3 length: 12; V gene: TRBV29-1; D gene: TRBD1; clone size: once; CDR3 DNA: TGCAGCGTTATTACAGGGGCCAGGCGGTCTTTCTTT; CDR3 protein: CSVITGARRSFF
J gene: TRBJ2-5; CDR3 length: 17; V gene: TRBV4-2; D gene: NA; clone size: NA; CDR3 DNA: TGTGCCAGCAGCCAAGCGTTTCCGAGGGGGTACCAAGAGACCCAGTACTTC; CDR3 protein: CASSQAFPRGYQETQYF
J gene: TRBJ1-2; CDR3 length: 15; V gene: TRBV4-1; D gene: TRBD1; clone size: NA; CDR3 DNA: TGCGCCAGCAGCCAGTTACCCCGGGACAGTTATGGCTACACCTTC; CDR3 protein: CASSQLPRDSYGYTF
J gene: TRBJ1-4; CDR3 length: 15; V gene: TRBV19; D gene: NA; clone size: NA; CDR3 DNA: TGTGCCAGTAGAGGTCGGGGCGCACAAAATGAAAAACTGTTTTTT; CDR3 protein: CASRGRGAQNEKLFF
J gene: TRBJ2-3; CDR3 length: 14; V gene: TRBV5-1; D gene: NA; clone size: NA; CDR3 DNA: TGCGCCAGCAGCTTGGGCACTAGCACAGATACGCAGTATTTT; CDR3 protein: CASSLGTSTDTQYF
J gene: TRBJ1-2; CDR3 length: 14; V gene: TRBV28; D gene: TRBD1; clone size: NA; CDR3 DNA: TGTGCCAGCAGTTTACAGGGGGCTAACTATGGCTACACCTTC; CDR3 protein: CASSLQGANYGYTF
J gene: TRBJ1-2; CDR3 length: 13; V gene: TRBV14; D gene: NA; clone size: NA; CDR3 DNA: TGTGCCAGCAGCCAAGCGGGGGCGAGTGGCTACACCTTC; CDR3 protein: CASSQAGASGYTF
J gene: TRBJ2-5; CDR3 length: 13; V gene: TRBV19; D gene: NA; clone size: NA; CDR3 DNA: TGTGCCAGTAGTATAGCAGCCCGAGAGACCCAGTACTTC; CDR3 protein: CASSIAARETQYF
J gene: TRBJ1-1; CDR3 length: 14; V gene: TRBV6-6; D gene: NA; clone size: NA; CDR3 DNA: TGTGCCAGCAGTTACTCGGAGGGGAACACTGAAGCTTTCTTT; CDR3 protein: CASSYSEGNTEAFF